Each of the 20 T cell receptor beta chains below was sequenced from the same sample in a study of identical twins. A single record per CDR3 protein comes from TCRdb applying MiXCR to the 5' RACE reads. The data hold about 100,000 distinct CDR3 sequences, with just under 6% observed a single time. The specimen sequenced was memory T cells sorted from blood. The receptors shown here come from a woman in her 50s in good health.

This clonotype came up many times. The J gene is TRBJ1-6, the V gene TRBV5-1; no clear D gene. CDR3 size: 13 residues. The V gene lost 3 bases and the J gene lost 6 bases, with 7 bases spanning the gap. Germline loops: CDR1 SGHRS, CDR2 YFSETQ. Here the CDR3 DNA reads TGCGCCAGCAGCTCGAGCAGTAATTCACCCCTCCACTTT. Translation: CASSSSSNSPLHF.

There are a few counts of this clonotype. This chain links TRBV11-2 with TRBJ2-1; D gene uncertain. There are 13 residues in the CDR3. CDR1 is SGHAT, CDR2 FQNNGV, per germline. V lost 5 bases and J lost 9, with 14 bases in between. The CDR3 DNA reads TGTGCCAGCAGCCTGCTCCAACAATCTGAGCAGTTCTTC. It yields the protein CASSLLQQSEQFF.

The V call is TRBV2, the J call TRBJ1-1; 7 bases fit TRBD1. The germline V gene has CDR1 SNHLY and CDR2 FYNNEI. Trimming cost V 2 bases and J 5 bases; bases outside gene matches: 20. The CDR3 totals 19 residues. The CDR3 loop is CASSERSGVTGIRSTEAFF. In DNA form, the CDR3 reads TGTGCCAGCAGTGAAAGGTCGGGGGTGACAGGGATAAGATCGACTGAAGCTTTCTTT. Complete variable domain (other parts from reference TRBV2 and TRBJ1-1): EPEVTQTPSHQVTQMGQEVILRCVPISNHLYFYWYRQILGQKVEFLVSFYNNEISEKSEIFDDQFSVERPDGSNFTLKIRSTKLEDSAMYFCASSERSGVTGIRSTEAFFGQGTRLTVV.

The chain is built from TRBV7-9 and TRBJ2-2, with D hard to call. Trimming shortened V by 2 bases and J by 7 bases, and 17 bases separated the two germline ends. The CDR3 loop spans 16 amino acids. Germline assignment: CDR1 SEHNR and CDR2 FQNEAQ (reference sequence). Here the CDR3 reads CASSLSGKRIGGELFF. The DNA for the CDR3 is TGTGCCAGCAGCTTAAGTGGGAAAAGGATCGGCGGGGAGCTGTTTTTT.

This clonotype was recorded at least ten times. This chain links TRBV15 with TRBJ2-7; 8 bases are a match to TRBD1. Trimming removed 5 bases from V and 4 bases from J; junction bases left unmatched: 7. Germline V gene sequence: CDR1 LNHNV, CDR2 YYDKDF (reference sequence). The CDR3 has 14 residues. CDR3 amino acids: CATSVDRGGYEQYV. DNA of the CDR3: TGTGCCACCAGCGTAGACAGGGGTGGGTACGAGCAGTACGTC.

This clonotype was counted at least ten times. The gene calls are TRBV4-2 and TRBJ2-3; TRBD1 is a possible D gene (5 bases). The CDR3 runs 17 residues. CDR1 and CDR2 (germline): LGHNA, YNFKEQ. Deletions cut 0 bases from V and 1 base from J, with 14 bases between. CDR3 amino acids: CASSQDQGSAGTDTQYF. CDR3 coding DNA: TGTGCCAGCAGCCAAGATCAGGGTAGTGCGGGCACAGATACGCAGTATTTT.

This clonotype was recorded many times. This rearrangement joins TRBV7-6 to TRBJ2-1, with 10 bases matching TRBD2. The J segment lost 5 bases and the V segment lost 2 bases, leaving 6 bases of the junction unmatched. Looked up from germline, CDR1 is SGHVS and CDR2 is FNYEAQ. This CDR3 comprises 16 residues. DNA for the CDR3: TGTGCCAGCAGCTTACTACGGACTAGCGGAAACAATGAGCAGTTCTTC. Protein sequence: CASSLLRTSGNNEQFF. Drawing the rest from reference TRBV7-6 and TRBJ2-1, the complete variable domain is GAGVSQSPRYKVTKRGQDVALRCDPISGHVSLYWYRQALGQGPEFLTYFNYEAQQDKSGLPNDRFSAERPEGSISTLTIQRTEQRDSAMYRCASSLLRTSGNNEQFFGPGTRLTVL.

This clonotype was picked up many times. J is TRBJ1-6 and V is TRBV7-2, with D uncertain. Germline CDR1 is SGHTA and CDR2 is FQGNSA. The CDR3 totals 12 residues. The germline V and J ends were trimmed by 1 base and 6 bases, with 1 base remaining between them. In nucleotides, the CDR3 is TGTGCCAGCAGCTTAGTTAATTCACCCCTCCACTTT. Its protein is CASSLVNSPLHF.

This clonotype occurred many times. The V and J genes are TRBV11-2 and TRBJ2-2; 8 bases are a match to TRBD2. There are 14 residues in the CDR3. Trimming cost V 11 bases and J 4 bases; bases outside gene matches: 9. CDR1 and CDR2 from the germline V gene are SGHAT and FQNNGV. The CDR3 DNA reads as TGTGCCTCCGGGAGGGGTGTAGGCACCGGGGAGCTGTTTTTT. Protein product: CASGRGVGTGELFF.

Ten or more counts support this clonotype. The CDR3 coding sequence is TGCGCCAGCAAGTCGAGGAACCCGTACAATGAGCAGTTCTTC. It translates to CASKSRNPYNEQFF. The V call is TRBV10-2, the J call TRBJ2-1; D is uncertain. V was pared by 7 bases and J by 4 bases, with 14 bases between. Germline CDR1 WSHSY, CDR2 SAAADI. This CDR3 contains 14 residues.

This clonotype has at least ten counts. The CDR3, as DNA: TGTGCCAGCAGCCAAGACCGAGGAGATACGCAGTATTTT. It yields the protein CASSQDRGDTQYF. V and J are TRBV3-1 and TRBJ2-3; D is unresolved. Trimming took 0 bases from V and 5 from J, leaving 6 bases between them. In germline, CDR1 is LGHDT, CDR2 YNNKEL (reference sequence). CDR3 length: 13 residues.

This clonotype was recorded at least ten times. The chain combines TRBV5-1 with TRBJ1-1; possibly TRBD1 for D (5 bases). This CDR3 is 13 amino acids long. V lost 7 bases to trimming and J lost 10 bases, with 20 bases between them. CDR1 is SGHRS and CDR2 is YFSETQ in the germline V gene. CDR3 loop: CASLPPGFRGAFF. DNA of the CDR3: TGCGCCAGCCTCCCACCAGGGTTTAGGGGAGCTTTCTTT.

The chain links TRBV18 to TRBJ1-5; no reliable D call. This CDR3 has 15 amino acids. V dropped 4 bases and J dropped 2 bases, with 12 bases sitting between them. Germline V lookup: CDR1 KGHSH, CDR2 LQKENI. In DNA form, the CDR3 reads TGTGCCAGCTCACAGGACGTTGGGGGCAATCAGCCCCAGCATTTT. This gives the protein CASSQDVGGNQPQHF.

At least ten counts were recorded for this clonotype. This rearrangement joins TRBV5-1 to TRBJ1-2; a possible D gene is TRBD1 (5 bases). The germline V gene encodes CDR1 SGHRS and CDR2 YFSETQ. Between the trimmed V and J ends, which lost 4 bases and 4 bases, there was a span of 11 bases. This CDR3 region has 13 residues. The CDR3 nucleotides are TGCGCCAGCAGCGCGGGGGAGGGCTATGGCTACACCTTC. Protein: CASSAGEGYGYTF.

This clonotype was observed many times. The gene calls are TRBV6-5 and TRBJ1-1; 10 bases line up with TRBD1. The J segment lost 0 bases and the V segment lost 0 bases, leaving 4 bases of the junction unmatched. The CDR3 is made up of 17 amino acids. Germline V lookup: CDR1 MNHEY, CDR2 SVGAGI. CDR3 region: CASSYSLTGGMNTEAFF. The DNA for the CDR3 is TGTGCCAGCAGTTACTCCCTGACAGGGGGCATGAACACTGAAGCTTTCTTT.

This clonotype is categorized as medium-sized. As DNA, the CDR3 is TGTGCCAGCAGCCGAACTAGCGGGAGGTTGACAGATACGCAGTATTTT. Protein sequence: CASSRTSGRLTDTQYF. V gene TRBV5-5 combines with J gene TRBJ2-3, with 12 bases lining up with TRBD2. The trim removed 4 bases at V and 3 bases at J, leaving 6 bases unmatched. The germline gives CDR1 SGHKS, CDR2 YYEKEE (reference sequence). This CDR3 is 16 amino acids long.

The chain carries TRBV2 and TRBJ1-1, with D perhaps matching TRBD1 (5 bases). V gave up 7 bases and J gave up 4 bases, with 19 bases separating them. There are 15 residues in the CDR3. Germline V gives CDR1 SNHLY, CDR2 FYNNEI. The CDR3 coding sequence is TGTGCCAGCATAGGGGTAGCAACCATGGGCACTGAAGCTTTCTTT. Translated, it gives CASIGVATMGTEAFF.

This clonotype was seen more than once but under ten times. This chain joins TRBV29-1 and TRBJ1-2; no reliable D call. The CDR3 totals 12 residues. V shed 3 bases and J shed 7 bases, with 12 bases lying between them. In germline, CDR1 is SQVTM, CDR2 ANQGSEA. The CDR3 loop is CSVDQDSGGYTF. For the CDR3, the DNA is TGCAGCGTTGACCAAGACTCAGGTGGCTACACCTTC.

The gene calls are TRBV27 and TRBJ2-1; D not certain. Trimming removed 2 bases at V and 10 bases at J, with 15 bases between. CDR3 length: 14 residues. Germline V gene sequence: CDR1 MNHEY, CDR2 SMNVEV (reference sequence). The CDR3 loop is CASSLSWDGMEQFF. Here the CDR3 DNA reads TGTGCCAGCAGTTTAAGTTGGGATGGGATGGAGCAGTTCTTC.

This clonotype was counted ten times or more. V gene TRBV20-1 combines with J gene TRBJ2-3; 10 positions agree with TRBD2. CDR1 and CDR2 (germline): DFQATT, SNEGSKA (reference sequence). V was pared by 1 base and J by 4 bases, with 11 bases of the junction left unmatched. The CDR3 is made up of 17 amino acids. The DNA of the CDR3 is TGCAGTGCTAGAGCTAGGCCTAGCGGGAGTTTCGCAGATACGCAGTATTTT. Encoded protein: CSARARPSGSFADTQYF.